The rows below give T cell receptor beta chains drawn from one sample of a study of T cell repertoires in cytomegalovirus infection. These TCRs are of unknown antigen specificity. Each CDR3 protein is one row after TCRdb ran MiXCR on the reads. The table has about half a million distinct CDR3 sequences, around 35% seen once. The sample in question was cultured PBMCs, obtained from culture after CMV antigen stimulation. All receptors derive from a human donor in good health (CMV status not recorded). Some clones in this sample may be carry-over from other donors' samples. Each CDR3 is given with its conserved first and last residue.

j_gene	v_gene	CDR3aa
TRBJ2-5	TRBV7-7	CASSPLTDPETQYF
TRBJ2-3	TRBV7-2	CASREGRFRLAGGSDTQYF
TRBJ1-5	TRBV6-2/TRBV6-3	CASSYGRGSGQPQHF
TRBJ2-5	TRBV20-1	CSASSPAEEYF
TRBJ2-2	TRBV12-5	CASGSLWGSNTGELFF
TRBJ1-5	TRBV7-2	CASSSSAARRPQHF
TRBJ2-3	TRBV25-1	CASSAMISTDTQYF
TRBJ1-3	TRBV10-3	CAISPGRNSGNTIYF
TRBJ2-4	TRBV7-2	CASSPADGARAKNIQYF
TRBJ1-1	TRBV5-6	CASSYYRSLNTEAFF
TRBJ1-4	TRBV7-2	CASSQRSNEKLFF
TRBJ1-1	TRBV15	CATSRDSTVNTEAFF
TRBJ2-6	TRBV6-2/TRBV6-3	CASSFHSGANVLTF
TRBJ1-4	TRBV28	CAGRKTGPTNEKLFF
TRBJ1-1	TRBV7-8	CASSSHRDSLNTEAFF
TRBJ2-5	TRBV10-3	CAISVDTSRGSETQYF
TRBJ2-1	TRBV2	CASRGDYFNNEQFF
TRBJ2-5	TRBV7-2	CASSLDVLAGVKTQYF
TRBJ1-2	TRBV10-2	CASRPDGNYGGYTF
TRBJ1-2	TRBV7-4	CASNDEGGGYTF
TRBJ2-3	TRBV11-1	CASTRGDQATDTQYF
TRBJ1-1	TRBV19	CASRQRGMNTEAFF
TRBJ1-4	TRBV27	CASSLLAGEEEKLFF
TRBJ2-1	TRBV4-3	CASSQENSGGPLDEQFF
TRBJ1-1	TRBV12-3/TRBV12-4	CASSPAEGARAFF
TRBJ2-3	TRBV7-6	CASSLGSSGTVRTDTQYF
TRBJ2-1	TRBV11-3	CASSLDRGGSSYNEQFF
TRBJ1-2	TRBV7-2	CASTRRRGYVDGYTF
TRBJ2-5	TRBV28	CASSTGTVQETQYF
TRBJ1-4	TRBV6-2/TRBV6-3	CASSGVSGYNEKLFF
TRBJ2-1	TRBV27	CASTGGKSSYNEQFF
TRBJ2-3	TRBV4-3	CASSQDTGGDTQYF
TRBJ2-7	TRBV7-2	CASSYRLQGEKVYEQYF
TRBJ1-2	TRBV7-2	CASSLNPPVGAKNYGYTF
TRBJ2-1	TRBV6-6	CASSQTSGRLSSYNEQFF
TRBJ2-5	TRBV4-1	CASSQDALAGAETQYF
TRBJ2-7	TRBV28	CASSDPTGVAYEQYF
TRBJ2-1	TRBV12-3/TRBV12-4	CASSPAGTYNEQFF
TRBJ2-2	TRBV15	CATSRDRDTGELFF
TRBJ2-2	TRBV29-1	CSVVLPSGETGELFF
TRBJ2-1	TRBV4-2	CASSQAQGNEQFF
TRBJ2-1	TRBV24-1	CATSDANYNEQFF
TRBJ1-2	TRBV12-3/TRBV12-4	CASSIDRPSYGYTF
TRBJ1-2	TRBV3-1	CASSSRWTANYGYTF
TRBJ2-1	TRBV7-2	CASRREGAYNEQFF
TRBJ2-5	TRBV6-5	CASSYGGGGETQYF
TRBJ2-2	TRBV5-4	CASSYGPLNTGELFF
TRBJ2-7	TRBV12-3/TRBV12-4	CASSGGTGSYEQYF
TRBJ2-7	TRBV28	CASSLTLHEQYF
TRBJ2-2	TRBV7-3	CASSPRGGQMNTGELFF
TRBJ2-5	TRBV7-2	CASSTNVQETQYF
TRBJ1-2	TRBV28	CASSPQIAGVYGYTF
TRBJ2-7	TRBV7-9	CASSKGTSGGTLKSYEQYF
TRBJ1-3	TRBV28	CASSPRDRGNTIYF
TRBJ2-2	TRBV7-2	CASSPRRRTGTGELFF
TRBJ2-1	TRBV6-1	CASSPGQYHNEQFF
TRBJ2-6	TRBV4-3	CASSQEVQVGPGANVLTF
TRBJ1-3	TRBV6-1	CASREGGSGNTIYF
TRBJ2-7	TRBV7-2	CASSLLPGSYEQYF
TRBJ1-1	TRBV2	CASIPSGTGSTEAFF